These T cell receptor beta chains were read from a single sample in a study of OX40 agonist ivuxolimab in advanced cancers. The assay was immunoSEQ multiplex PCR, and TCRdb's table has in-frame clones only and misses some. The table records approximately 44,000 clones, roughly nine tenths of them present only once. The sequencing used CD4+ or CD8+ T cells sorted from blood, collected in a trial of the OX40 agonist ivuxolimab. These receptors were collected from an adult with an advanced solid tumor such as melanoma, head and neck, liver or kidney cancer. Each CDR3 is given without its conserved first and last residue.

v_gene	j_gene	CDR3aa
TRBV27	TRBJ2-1	ASSQGGGEQF
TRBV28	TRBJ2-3	ASSLIRGYSTDTQY
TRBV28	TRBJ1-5	ASSSQGYGGSNQPQH
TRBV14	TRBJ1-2	ASSQRRAGGNYGYT
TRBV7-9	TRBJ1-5	ASSSERTPGSPQH
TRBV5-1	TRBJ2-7	ASSLGGQVSYEQY
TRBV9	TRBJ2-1	ASSLTGLGDNEQF
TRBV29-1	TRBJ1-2	SVEDRDRSCGYT
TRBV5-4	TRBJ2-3	ASSLLVGGPDTQY
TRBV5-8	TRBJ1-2	ASRPLGVYGYT
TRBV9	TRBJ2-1	ASSVFRAGLDPNEQF
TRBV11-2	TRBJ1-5	ASSKVGGNQPQH
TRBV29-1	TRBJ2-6	SVESGANVLT
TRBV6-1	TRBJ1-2	ANTQGAGGYT
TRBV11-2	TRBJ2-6	ASSPGTEILSGANVLT
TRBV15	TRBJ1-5	ATSGGVIGNQPQH
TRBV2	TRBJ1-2	ASSEVAAGGLYGYT
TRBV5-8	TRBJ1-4	ASSPDGTGSEKLF
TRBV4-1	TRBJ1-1	ASTKGLGQVPTEAF
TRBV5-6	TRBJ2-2	ASSLSGGAGTGELF
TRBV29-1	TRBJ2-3	SVEGQGGLTDTQY
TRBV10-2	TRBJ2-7	ASSGMSSGGYEQY
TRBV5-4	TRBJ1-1	ASSLGSEAF
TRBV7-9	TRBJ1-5	ASSLGTGGGQPQH
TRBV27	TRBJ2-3	ASGPGTRNLGSDTQY
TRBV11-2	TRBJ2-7	ASSPGSVEQY
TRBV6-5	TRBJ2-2	ASSYQTGEAGELF
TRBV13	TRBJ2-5	ASSSKETQY
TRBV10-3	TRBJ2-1	ATTDALKTSGGAGNEQF
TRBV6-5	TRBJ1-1	ASRPGGTEAF
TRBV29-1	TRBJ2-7	SVVEGTYEQY
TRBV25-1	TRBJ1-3	ASRGHGLGNTIY
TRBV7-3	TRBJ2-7	ASSKESGGKY
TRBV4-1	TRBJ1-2	ASSHGQGTNYGYT
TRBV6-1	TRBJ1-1	ASSESLGTANTEAF
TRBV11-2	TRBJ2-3	ASSGTSPLRMTQY
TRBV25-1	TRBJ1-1	ASSRGLNTEAF
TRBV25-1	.	ASSPSGATYEQY
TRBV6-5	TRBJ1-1	ASSYRRGQGSSEAF
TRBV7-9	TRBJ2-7	ASSPSGRGIVSYEQY
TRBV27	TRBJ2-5	ASSLLGQGQETQY
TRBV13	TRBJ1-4	ASSNTGEGREKLF
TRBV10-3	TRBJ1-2	AITGTANYGYT
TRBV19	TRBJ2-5	AIKWGVIPQETQY
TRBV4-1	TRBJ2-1	ASSALAGGTLEQF
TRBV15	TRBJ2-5	ATSRAWETQY
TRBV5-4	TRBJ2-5	ASTPADYPLETQY
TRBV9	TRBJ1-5	ASSVGMRQDLGSNQPQH
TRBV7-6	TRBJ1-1	ASSYSGNTEAF
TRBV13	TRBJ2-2	ASSLAGGLDGELF
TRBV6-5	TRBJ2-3	ASSPGDTQY
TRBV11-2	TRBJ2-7	ASSRVGQGVPTYEQY
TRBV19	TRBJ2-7	ASTPGSTYEQY
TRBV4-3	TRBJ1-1	ASSQDRGVGAF
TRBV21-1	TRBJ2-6	ASSAHVATTKSVQQSRANVLT
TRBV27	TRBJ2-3	ASSPLGPPGDTQY
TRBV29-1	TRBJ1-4	SVITGKGEKLF
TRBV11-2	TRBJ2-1	ASSALTSGAYNEQF